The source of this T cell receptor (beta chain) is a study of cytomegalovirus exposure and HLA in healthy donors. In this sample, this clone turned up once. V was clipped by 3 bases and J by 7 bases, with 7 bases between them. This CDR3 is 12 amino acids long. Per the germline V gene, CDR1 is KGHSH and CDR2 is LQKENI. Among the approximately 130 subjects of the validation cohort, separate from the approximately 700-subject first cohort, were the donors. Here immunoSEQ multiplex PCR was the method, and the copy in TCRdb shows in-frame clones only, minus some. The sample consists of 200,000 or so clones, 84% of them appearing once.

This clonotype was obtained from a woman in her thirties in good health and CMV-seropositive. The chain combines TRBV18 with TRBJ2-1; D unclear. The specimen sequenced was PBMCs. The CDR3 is CASSPGRNEQFF. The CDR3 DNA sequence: TGTGCCAGCTCACCGGGCAGAAATGAGCAGTTCTTC. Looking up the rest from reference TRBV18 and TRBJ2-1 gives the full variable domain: NAGVMQNPRHLVRRRGQEARLRCSPMKGHSHVYWYRQLPEEGLKFMVYLQKENIIDESGMPKERFSAEFPKEGPSILRIQQVVRGDSAAYFCASSPGRNEQFFGPGTRLTVL.